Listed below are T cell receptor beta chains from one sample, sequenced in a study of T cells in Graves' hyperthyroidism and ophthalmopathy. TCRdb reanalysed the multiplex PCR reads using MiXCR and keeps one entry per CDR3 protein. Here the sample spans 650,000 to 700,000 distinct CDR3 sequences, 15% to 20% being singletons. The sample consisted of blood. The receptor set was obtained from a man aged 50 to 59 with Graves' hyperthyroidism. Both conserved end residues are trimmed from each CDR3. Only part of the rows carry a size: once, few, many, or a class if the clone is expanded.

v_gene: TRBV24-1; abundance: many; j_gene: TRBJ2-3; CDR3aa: ATGDKTSTDTQY
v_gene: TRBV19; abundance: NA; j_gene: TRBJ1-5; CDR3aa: ASSSRDRGEEQPQH
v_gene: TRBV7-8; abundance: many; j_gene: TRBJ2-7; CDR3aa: ASSLERPYEQY
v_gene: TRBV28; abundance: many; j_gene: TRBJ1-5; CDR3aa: ASSLFLRQWEWGTGLDQPQH
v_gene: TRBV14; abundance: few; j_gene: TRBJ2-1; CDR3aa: ASRRAGNNEQF
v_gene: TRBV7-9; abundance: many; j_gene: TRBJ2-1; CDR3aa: ASSPGWTGGSQLF
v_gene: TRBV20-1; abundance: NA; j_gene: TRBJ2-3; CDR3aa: SARDPLRTLTDTQY
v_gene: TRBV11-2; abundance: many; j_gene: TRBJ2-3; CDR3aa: ASSSQAGVTDTQY
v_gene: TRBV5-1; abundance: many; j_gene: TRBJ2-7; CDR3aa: ASSLARQGHYEQY
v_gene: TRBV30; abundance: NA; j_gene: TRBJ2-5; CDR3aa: AWSRGVGTRGETQY
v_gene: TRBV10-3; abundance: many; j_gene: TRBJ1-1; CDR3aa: AISEMEGSEAF
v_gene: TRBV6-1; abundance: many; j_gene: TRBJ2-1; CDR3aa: ASSEAFRGQF
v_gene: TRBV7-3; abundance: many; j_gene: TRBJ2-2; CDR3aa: ASRSGLAGGTGELF
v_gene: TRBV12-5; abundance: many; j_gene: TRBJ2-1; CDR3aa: ASGFRQSGLAGGVPRGNEQF
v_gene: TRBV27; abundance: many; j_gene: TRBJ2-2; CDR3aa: ASSLDYGPRGTGELF
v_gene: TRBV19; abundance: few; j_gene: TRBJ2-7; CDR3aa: ASSIPGGNEQY
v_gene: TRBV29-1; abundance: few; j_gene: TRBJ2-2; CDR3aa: SVERGSLTGELF
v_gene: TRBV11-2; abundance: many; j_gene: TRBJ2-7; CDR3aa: ASSLVGGRNYEQY
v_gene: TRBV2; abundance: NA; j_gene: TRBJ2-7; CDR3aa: ASSGPGLAGGSYEQY
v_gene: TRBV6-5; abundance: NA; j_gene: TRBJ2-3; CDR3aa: ASSSGPRSTDTQY
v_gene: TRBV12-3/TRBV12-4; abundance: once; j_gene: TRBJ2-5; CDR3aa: ASVATSGIETQY